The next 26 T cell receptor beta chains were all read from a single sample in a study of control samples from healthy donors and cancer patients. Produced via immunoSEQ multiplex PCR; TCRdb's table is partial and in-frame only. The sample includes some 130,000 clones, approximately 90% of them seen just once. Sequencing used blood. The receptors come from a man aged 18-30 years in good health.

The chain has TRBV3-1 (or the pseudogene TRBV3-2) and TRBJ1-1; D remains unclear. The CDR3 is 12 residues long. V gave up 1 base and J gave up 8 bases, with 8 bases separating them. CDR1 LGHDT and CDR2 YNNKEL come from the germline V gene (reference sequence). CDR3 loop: CASSQGATEAFF. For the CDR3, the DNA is TGTGCCAGCAGCCAAGGGGCCACCGAAGCTTTCTTT.

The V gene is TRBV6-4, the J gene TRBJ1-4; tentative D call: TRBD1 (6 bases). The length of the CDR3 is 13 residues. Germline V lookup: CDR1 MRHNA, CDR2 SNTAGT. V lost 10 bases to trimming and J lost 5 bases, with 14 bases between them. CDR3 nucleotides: TGTGCCAACGGGAGGGGGGGAAATGAAAAACTGTTTTTT. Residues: CANGRGGNEKLFF.

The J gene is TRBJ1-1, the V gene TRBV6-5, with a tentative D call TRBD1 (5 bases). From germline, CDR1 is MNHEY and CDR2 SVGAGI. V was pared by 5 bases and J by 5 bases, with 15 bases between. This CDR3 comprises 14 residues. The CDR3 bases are TGTGCCAGCAGTAAGTCCGGGGGGAGGACTGAAGCTTTCTTT. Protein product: CASSKSGGRTEAFF.

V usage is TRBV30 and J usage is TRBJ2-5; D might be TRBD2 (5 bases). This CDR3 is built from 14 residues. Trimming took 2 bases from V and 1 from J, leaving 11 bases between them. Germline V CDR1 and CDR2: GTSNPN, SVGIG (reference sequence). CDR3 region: CAWSSGGLQETQYF. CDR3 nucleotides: TGTGCCTGGAGTTCGGGCGGGCTCCAAGAGACCCAGTACTTC.

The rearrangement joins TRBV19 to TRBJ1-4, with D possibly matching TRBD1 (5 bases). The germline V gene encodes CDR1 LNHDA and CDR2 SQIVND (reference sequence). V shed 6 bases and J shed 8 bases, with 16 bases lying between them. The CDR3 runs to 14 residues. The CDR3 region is CASSLTRDGEKLFF. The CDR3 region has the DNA TGTGCCAGTAGCCTGACCAGGGATGGGGAAAAACTGTTTTTT.

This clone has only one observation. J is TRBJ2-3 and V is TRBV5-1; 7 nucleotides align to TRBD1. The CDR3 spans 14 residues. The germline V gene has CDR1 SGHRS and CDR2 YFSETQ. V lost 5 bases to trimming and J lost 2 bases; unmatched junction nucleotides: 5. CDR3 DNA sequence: TGCGCCAGCAGTAGGGACAGTAACACAGATACGCAGTATTTT. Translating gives CASSRDSNTDTQYF.

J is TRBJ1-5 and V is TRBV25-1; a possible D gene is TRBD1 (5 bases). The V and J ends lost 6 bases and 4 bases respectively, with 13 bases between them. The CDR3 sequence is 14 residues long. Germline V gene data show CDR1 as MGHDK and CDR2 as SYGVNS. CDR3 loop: CASSSQGPNQPQHF. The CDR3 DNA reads TGTGCCAGCAGCAGTCAGGGCCCTAATCAGCCCCAGCATTTT.

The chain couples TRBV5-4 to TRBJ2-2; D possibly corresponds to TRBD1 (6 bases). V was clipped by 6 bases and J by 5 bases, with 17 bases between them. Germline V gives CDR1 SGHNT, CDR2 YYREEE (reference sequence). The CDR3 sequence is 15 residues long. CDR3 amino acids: CASKREGVRTGELFF. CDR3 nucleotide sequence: TGTGCCAGCAAACGAGAGGGGGTTAGGACCGGGGAGCTGTTTTTT.

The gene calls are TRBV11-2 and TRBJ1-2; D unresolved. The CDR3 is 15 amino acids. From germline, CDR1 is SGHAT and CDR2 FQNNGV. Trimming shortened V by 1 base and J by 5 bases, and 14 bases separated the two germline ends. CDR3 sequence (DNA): TGTGCCAGCAGCTTAGGTATAGGGCGACGGTATGGCTACACCTTC. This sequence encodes CASSLGIGRRYGYTF.

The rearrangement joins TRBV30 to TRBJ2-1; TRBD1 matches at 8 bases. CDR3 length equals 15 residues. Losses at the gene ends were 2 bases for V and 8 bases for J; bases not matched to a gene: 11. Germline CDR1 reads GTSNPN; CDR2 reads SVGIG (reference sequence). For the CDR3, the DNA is TGTGCCTGGAGTCCCGGGACAGGTGAGACCGATGAGCAGTTCTTC. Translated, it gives CAWSPGTGETDEQFF.

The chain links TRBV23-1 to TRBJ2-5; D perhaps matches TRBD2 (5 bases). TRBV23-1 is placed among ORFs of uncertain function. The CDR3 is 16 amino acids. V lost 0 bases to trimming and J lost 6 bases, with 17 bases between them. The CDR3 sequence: CASSQSASNGEQTQYF. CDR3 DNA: TGCGCCAGCAGTCAATCAGCAAGTAACGGGGAGCAGACCCAGTACTTC.

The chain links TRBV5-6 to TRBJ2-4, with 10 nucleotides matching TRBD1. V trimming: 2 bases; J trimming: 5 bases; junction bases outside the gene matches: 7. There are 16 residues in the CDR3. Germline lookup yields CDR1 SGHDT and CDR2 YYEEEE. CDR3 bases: TGTGCCAGCAGCTTCCTCACCGGGACAGGGGAAAACATTCAGTACTTC. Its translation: CASSFLTGTGENIQYF. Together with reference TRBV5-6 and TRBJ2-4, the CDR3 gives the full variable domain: DAGVTQSPTHLIKTRGQQVTLRCSPKSGHDTVSWYQQALGQGPQFIFQYYEEEERQRGNFPDRFSGHQFPNYSSELNVNALLLGDSALYLCASSFLTGTGENIQYFGAGTRLSVL.

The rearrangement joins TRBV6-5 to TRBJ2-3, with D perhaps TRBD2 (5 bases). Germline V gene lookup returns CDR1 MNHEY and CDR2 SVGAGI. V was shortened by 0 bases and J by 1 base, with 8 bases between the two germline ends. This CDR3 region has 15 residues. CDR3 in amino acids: CASSYSKLGTDTQYF. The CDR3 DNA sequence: TGTGCCAGCAGTTACTCGAAACTAGGCACAGATACGCAGTATTTT.

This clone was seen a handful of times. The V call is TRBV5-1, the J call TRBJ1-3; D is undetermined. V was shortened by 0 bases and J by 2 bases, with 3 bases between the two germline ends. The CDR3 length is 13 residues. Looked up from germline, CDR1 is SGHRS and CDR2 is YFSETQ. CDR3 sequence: CASSLDPGNTIYF. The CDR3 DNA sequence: TGCGCCAGCAGCTTGGACCCTGGAAACACCATATATTTT. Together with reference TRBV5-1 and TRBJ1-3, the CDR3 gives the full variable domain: KAGVTQTPRYLIKTRGQQVTLSCSPISGHRSVSWYQQTPGQGLQFLFEYFSETQRNKGNFPGRFSGRQFSNSRSEMNVSTLELGDSALYLCASSLDPGNTIYFGEGSWLTVV.

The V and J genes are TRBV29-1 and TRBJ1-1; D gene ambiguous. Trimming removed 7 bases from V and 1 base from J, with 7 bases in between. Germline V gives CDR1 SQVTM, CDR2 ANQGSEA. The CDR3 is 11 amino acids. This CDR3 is CSGKWNTEAFF. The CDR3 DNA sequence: TGCAGCGGGAAATGGAACACTGAAGCTTTCTTT.

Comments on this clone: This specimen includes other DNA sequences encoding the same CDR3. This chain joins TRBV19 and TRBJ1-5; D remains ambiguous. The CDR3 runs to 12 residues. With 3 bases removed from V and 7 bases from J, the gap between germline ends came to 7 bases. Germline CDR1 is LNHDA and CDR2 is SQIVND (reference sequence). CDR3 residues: CASSILGQPQHF. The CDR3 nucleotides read TGTGCCAGTAGTATCCTCGGACAGCCCCAGCATTTT. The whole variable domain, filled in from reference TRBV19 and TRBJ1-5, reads DGGITQSPKYLFRKEGQNVTLSCEQNLNHDAMYWYRQDPGQGLRLIYYSQIVNDFQKGDIAEGYSVSREKKESFPLTVTSAQKNPTAFYLCASSILGQPQHFGDGTRLSIL.

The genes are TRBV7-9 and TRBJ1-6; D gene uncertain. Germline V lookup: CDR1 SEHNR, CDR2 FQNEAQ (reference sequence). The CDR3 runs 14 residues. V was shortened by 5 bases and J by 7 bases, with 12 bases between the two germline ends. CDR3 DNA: TGTGCCAGCAGCGCTACGGGCGGAAATTCACCCCTCCACTTT. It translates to CASSATGGNSPLHF.

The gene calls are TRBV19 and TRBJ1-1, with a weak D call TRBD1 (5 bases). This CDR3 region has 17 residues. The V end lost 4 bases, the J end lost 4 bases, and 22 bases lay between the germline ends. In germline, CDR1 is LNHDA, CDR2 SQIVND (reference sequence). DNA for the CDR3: TGTGCCAGTAGTACCCTTCTCACCGGGGACGGGGGCACTGAAGCTTTCTTT. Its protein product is CASSTLLTGDGGTEAFF.

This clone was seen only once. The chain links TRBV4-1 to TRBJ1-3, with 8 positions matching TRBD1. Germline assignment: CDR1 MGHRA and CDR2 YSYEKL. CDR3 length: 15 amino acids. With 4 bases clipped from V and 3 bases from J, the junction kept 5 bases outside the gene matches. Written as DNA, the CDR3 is TGCGCCAGCAGCCCGACAGGGGATAATGGAAACACCATATATTTT. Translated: CASSPTGDNGNTIYF.

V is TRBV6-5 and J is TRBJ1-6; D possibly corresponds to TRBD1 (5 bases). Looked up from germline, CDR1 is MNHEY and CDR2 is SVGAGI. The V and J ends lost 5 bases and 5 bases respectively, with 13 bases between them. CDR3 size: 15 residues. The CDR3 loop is CASSLAGRHNSPLHF. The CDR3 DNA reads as TGTGCCAGCAGTCTCGCGGGACGGCATAATTCACCCCTCCACTTT.

This CDR3 reads CASSVGTGIGGETQYF. The CDR3 nucleotides are TGTGCCAGCAGCGTAGGGACAGGGATTGGAGGAGAGACCCAGTACTTC. The chain employs TRBV9 and TRBJ2-5; TRBD1 matches 8 bases. CDR3 length equals 16 residues. V lost 0 bases, J lost 4 bases, and 8 bases stayed unmatched. CDR1 and CDR2 from the germline V gene are SGDLS and YYNGEE.

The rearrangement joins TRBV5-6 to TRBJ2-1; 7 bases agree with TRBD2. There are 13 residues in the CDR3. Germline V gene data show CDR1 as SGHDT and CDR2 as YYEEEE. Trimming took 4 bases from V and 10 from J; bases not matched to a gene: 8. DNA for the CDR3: TGTGCCAGCAGCGCAGGACTAGGACGCGAGCAGTTCTTC. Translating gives CASSAGLGREQFF.

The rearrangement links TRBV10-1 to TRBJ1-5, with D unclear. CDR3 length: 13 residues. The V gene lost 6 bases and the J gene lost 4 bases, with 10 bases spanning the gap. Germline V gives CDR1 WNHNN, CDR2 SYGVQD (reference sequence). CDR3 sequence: CASSGLQNQPQHF. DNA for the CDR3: TGCGCCAGCAGCGGGCTTCAGAATCAGCCCCAGCATTTT.

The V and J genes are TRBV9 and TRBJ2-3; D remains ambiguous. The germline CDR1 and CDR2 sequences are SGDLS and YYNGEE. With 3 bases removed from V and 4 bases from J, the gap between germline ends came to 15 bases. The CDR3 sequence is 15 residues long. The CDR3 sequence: CASSDSTHYPDTQYF. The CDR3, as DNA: TGTGCCAGCAGCGATTCCACACACTACCCAGATACGCAGTATTTT.

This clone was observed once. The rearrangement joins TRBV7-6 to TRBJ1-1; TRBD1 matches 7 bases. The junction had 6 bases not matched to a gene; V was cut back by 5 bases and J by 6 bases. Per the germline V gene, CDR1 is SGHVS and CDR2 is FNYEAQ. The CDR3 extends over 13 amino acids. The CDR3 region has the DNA TGTGCCAGCAGCGCACAGGGGTACGCTGAAGCTTTCTTT. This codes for CASSAQGYAEAFF.

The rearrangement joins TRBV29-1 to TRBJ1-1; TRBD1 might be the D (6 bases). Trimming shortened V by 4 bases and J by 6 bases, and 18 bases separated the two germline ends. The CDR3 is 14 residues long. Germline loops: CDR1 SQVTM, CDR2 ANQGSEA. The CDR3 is CSVVGGLVYAEAFF. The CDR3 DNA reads TGCAGCGTTGTGGGGGGGCTGGTATACGCTGAAGCTTTCTTT.